The 30 T cell receptor beta chains in this list originate from one sample, sequenced in a study of CD8 T cells in Susac syndrome. The authors reverse transcribed roughly 0.5 to 1 ug RNA with random hexamers. TCRdb fed the immunoSEQ multiplex PCR reads into MiXCR, producing one record per CDR3 protein. The sample records 200,000 to 250,000 distinct CDR3 sequences, roughly 93% being singletons. Sequenced: CD4+ T cells from PBMCs. The receptor set was obtained from a human donor with Susac syndrome.

The rearrangement links TRBV6-1 to TRBJ2-6; TRBD1 matches 9 bases. This CDR3 comprises 19 residues. Germline-derived CDR1 and CDR2 are MNHNS and SASEGT. V lost 7 bases, J lost 0 bases, and 13 bases stayed unmatched. Written as DNA, the CDR3 is TGTGCCAGCAACCCTCTTGGGACAGGGAGCCTCTCTGGGGCCAACGTCCTGACTTTC. It specifies CASNPLGTGSLSGANVLTF.

The J gene is TRBJ2-2, the V gene TRBV3-1; D perhaps matches TRBD1 (6 bases). The CDR3 sequence is 15 residues long. V lost 1 base and J 6 bases, leaving 12 bases between the germline ends. The germline V gene has CDR1 LGHDT and CDR2 YNNKEL (reference sequence). The CDR3 DNA reads TGTGCCAGCAGCCAAGGGCCGCAGGGGCCCGGGGAGCTGTTTTTT. Amino acids: CASSQGPQGPGELFF.

This rearrangement joins TRBV29-1 to TRBJ2-6, with D possibly matching TRBD2 (5 bases). This CDR3 has 14 residues. The V gene lost 7 bases and the J gene lost 0 bases, with 10 bases spanning the gap. Germline assignment: CDR1 SQVTM and CDR2 ANQGSEA. In DNA form, the CDR3 reads TGCAGCGCTACCGAGGGCTCTGGGGCCAACGTCCTGACTTTC. It is translated as CSATEGSGANVLTF.

V gene TRBV24-1 combines with J gene TRBJ2-1; 13 positions agree with TRBD2. From germline, CDR1 is KGHDR and CDR2 SFDVKD. The CDR3 consists of 16 residues. Losses at the gene ends were 11 bases for V and 0 bases for J; bases not matched to a gene: 6. CDR3 sequence reads: CANTGLAGASYNEQFF. The CDR3 nucleotides are TGTGCCAATACCGGACTAGCGGGGGCCTCCTACAATGAGCAGTTCTTC.

This clonotype was observed a few times. The chain has TRBV6-2 or TRBV6-3 and TRBJ2-7; unclear D gene. V was trimmed by 2 bases and J by 4 bases, leaving 15 bases between them. Per germline, CDR1 MNHEY and CDR2 SVGEGT. The CDR3 spans 15 residues. DNA of the CDR3: TGTGCCAGCAGTTACCCCGTGGTAGATCGTTACGAGCAGTACTTC. The encoded protein is CASSYPVVDRYEQYF.

The sample holds one count of this clonotype. V gene TRBV4-2 combines with J gene TRBJ1-5; a weak D match, TRBD1 (5 bases). The CDR3 sequence is 16 residues long. Germline CDR1 reads LGHNA; CDR2 reads YNFKEQ. The V gene lost 0 bases and the J gene lost 2 bases, with 11 bases spanning the gap. The CDR3 DNA reads as TGTGCCAGCAGCCAAGATGGCGTCAGGGGCAATCAGCCCCAGCATTTT. It specifies CASSQDGVRGNQPQHF.

DNA for the CDR3: TGTGCCACCCGGGTAGCGGGGGCCCAAGAGACCCAGTACTTC. It is translated as CATRVAGAQETQYF. The V gene is TRBV12-3 or TRBV12-4, the J gene TRBJ2-5, with TRBD2 identical over 9 bases. V shed 10 bases and J 1 base; nucleotides not matched to a gene: 7. This CDR3 spans 14 amino acids.

The genes are TRBV4-3 and TRBJ2-5; the D gene is possibly TRBD2 (5 bases). This CDR3 has 16 amino acids. The V end lost 0 bases, the J end lost 5 bases, and 16 bases lay between the germline ends. Germline values: CDR1 LGHNA, CDR2 YSLEER. The CDR3 DNA reads TGCGCCAGCAGCCAAGATTCAGCGCAGTCGGGGGAGACCCAGTACTTC. Its protein product is CASSQDSAQSGETQYF.

This clonotype was seen only once. This chain links TRBV25-1 with TRBJ1-1; 10 bases agree with TRBD1. The V gene's germline CDR1 is MGHDK and CDR2 SYGVNS. The J segment lost 4 bases and the V segment lost 8 bases, leaving 4 bases of the junction unmatched. The CDR3 spans 13 residues. The CDR3 DNA follows: TGTGCCAGCTCCCGACAGGGGGCCACTGAAGCTTTCTTT. Amino acid sequence: CASSRQGATEAFF.

The rearrangement uses TRBV29-1 and TRBJ1-2; D call uncertain. Between the trimmed V and J ends, which lost 2 bases and 0 bases, there was a span of 10 bases. CDR3 length equals 14 residues. The germline CDR1 and CDR2 sequences are SQVTM and ANQGSEA. Here the CDR3 reads CSVEKAEANYGYTF. The CDR3 DNA sequence: TGCAGCGTTGAAAAGGCCGAAGCTAACTATGGCTACACCTTC.

This chain uses TRBV4-2 with TRBJ2-1; TRBD2 matches at 9 bases. This CDR3 region has 15 residues. Germline CDR1 and CDR2: LGHNA and YNFKEQ. With 1 base clipped from V and 5 bases from J, the junction kept 3 bases outside the gene matches. CDR3 amino acids: CASSQAAGGHNEQFF. The CDR3 nucleotides are TGTGCCAGCAGCCAAGCGGCGGGGGGGCACAATGAGCAGTTCTTC.

The V and J genes are TRBV19 and TRBJ1-5; D is unclear. Germline CDR1 and CDR2: LNHDA and SQIVND (reference sequence). This CDR3 region has 12 residues. Trimming removed 3 bases from V and 7 bases from J, with 7 bases in between. The CDR3 region has the DNA TGTGCCAGTAGTATCGTGGCCCAGCCCCAGCATTTT. Its translation: CASSIVAQPQHF.

The chain is built from TRBV20-1 and TRBJ2-7; 10 nucleotides agree with TRBD2. With 5 bases clipped from V and 5 bases from J, the junction kept 6 bases outside the gene matches. Germline V CDR1 and CDR2: DFQATT, SNEGSKA (reference sequence). This CDR3 region has 13 residues. The CDR3 DNA is TGCAGTGCTGTTTTAGCGGGGGGAAACGAGCAGTACTTC. Amino acids: CSAVLAGGNEQYF.

The CDR3 here is CASSREGRGSPLHF. The CDR3, as DNA: TGTGCCAGCAGCAGAGAGGGCAGAGGTTCACCCCTCCACTTT. The V call is TRBV3-1, the J call TRBJ1-6, with no clear D. The CDR3 is 14 residues long. Deletions cut 5 bases from V and 9 bases from J, with 14 bases between. The germline V gene encodes CDR1 LGHDT and CDR2 YNNKEL (reference sequence).

The V call is TRBV30, the J call TRBJ1-1; maybe TRBD1 (5 bases). The V and J ends lost 5 bases and 10 bases respectively, with 17 bases between them. The CDR3 is 12 residues long. Germline-derived CDR1 and CDR2 are GTSNPN and SVGIG (reference sequence). The CDR3, as DNA: TGTGCCTGGCGCCCCCGGGACCGGCGAGCTTTCTTT. Protein sequence: CAWRPRDRRAFF.

This clonotype has only one observation. The chain links TRBV15 to TRBJ1-2; TRBD1 might be the D (6 bases). The CDR3 runs to 13 residues. Germline V CDR1 and CDR2: LNHNV, YYDKDF (reference sequence). The V end was cut by 5 bases, the J end by 5 bases, with 12 bases between. CDR3 sequence: CATSLTGRYGYTF. The CDR3 nucleotides are TGTGCCACCAGCCTTACAGGGAGATATGGCTACACCTTC.

CDR3 bases: TGTGCCAGCAGCCCCGCGGGGCCACTAGGCCAAGAAGCTTTCTTT. Its protein product is CASSPAGPLGQEAFF. This sequence joins TRBV5-4 and TRBJ1-1; a weak D match, TRBD1 (5 bases). V lost 4 bases and J 8 bases, leaving 21 bases between the germline ends. Per the germline V gene, CDR1 is SGHNT and CDR2 is YYREEE (reference sequence). This CDR3 is built from 15 residues.

This chain uses TRBV19 with TRBJ2-2; maybe TRBD2 (5 bases). V was shortened by 4 bases and J by 3 bases, with 6 bases between the two germline ends. Germline-derived CDR1 and CDR2 are LNHDA and SQIVND (reference sequence). This CDR3 region has 13 residues. The CDR3: CASSRRDTGELFF. CDR3 coding DNA: TGTGCCAGTAGTAGGCGGGACACCGGGGAGCTGTTTTTT.

Worth noting for this clonotype: One end of the junction is discordant with germline, which a read error may explain. The chain employs TRBV6-5 and TRBJ1-2; weak D call: TRBD1 (6 bases). The CDR3 covers 14 residues. Germline V gene lookup returns CDR1 MNHEY and CDR2 SVGAGI. The CDR3 sequence: CATSRGANPYGYTF. The CDR3 region has the DNA TGTGCCACCAGTAGGGGGGCAAACCCCTATGGCTACACCTTC.

This chain connects TRBV20-1 to TRBJ1-1, with no clear D. Germline V gene lookup returns CDR1 DFQATT and CDR2 SNEGSKA (reference sequence). V lost 3 bases, J lost 6 bases, and 11 bases lay in between. The CDR3 consists of 12 residues. The CDR3 is CSASALSAEAFF. The CDR3 coding sequence is TGCAGTGCTAGCGCACTCAGTGCTGAAGCTTTCTTT.

This clonotype has more than one count but fewer than ten. The V call is TRBV5-1, the J call TRBJ2-5; D is perhaps TRBD2 (5 bases). Trimming removed 5 bases from V and 1 base from J, with 15 bases in between. This CDR3 is built from 15 residues. Looked up from germline, CDR1 is SGHRS and CDR2 is YFSETQ. The CDR3 coding sequence is TGCGCCAGCAGGGACGCCCCGGCGGGCCAAGAGACCCAGTACTTC. Translation gives CASRDAPAGQETQYF.

The CDR3 DNA reads TGCAGTGGTGTGAGGGGACACAGCAATCAGCCCCAGCATTTT. It is translated as CSGVRGHSNQPQHF. The chain joins TRBV20-1 to TRBJ1-5, with D possibly matching TRBD1 (6 bases). The CDR3 is 14 amino acids. V lost 7 bases and J 1 base, leaving 14 bases between the germline ends. Germline V gene data show CDR1 as DFQATT and CDR2 as SNEGSKA (reference sequence).

V gene TRBV19 combines with J gene TRBJ2-5, with 8 bases identical to TRBD2. Germline lookup yields CDR1 LNHDA and CDR2 SQIVND (reference sequence). CDR3 length: 14 amino acids. V dropped 3 bases and J dropped 5; count of bases not matched to a gene: 5. The CDR3, as DNA: TGTGCCAGTAGTATGGGACTAGGATCGGAGACCCAGTACTTC. It specifies CASSMGLGSETQYF.

V gene TRBV11-2 combines with J gene TRBJ2-5; D not resolved. Germline CDR1 reads SGHAT; CDR2 reads FQNNGV. The V and J ends lost 1 base and 4 bases respectively, with 7 bases between them. CDR3 length equals 13 residues. The CDR3 nucleotides read TGTGCCAGCAGCTTAGGGGCGCGAGAGACCCAGTACTTC. Encoded protein: CASSLGARETQYF.

The chain joins TRBV10-3 to TRBJ1-5; 8 positions agree with TRBD1. The trim removed 6 bases at V and 4 bases at J, leaving 11 bases unmatched. This CDR3 has 16 residues. Germline V gene sequence: CDR1 ENHRY, CDR2 SYGVKD. This CDR3 is CAISRSPTGGNQPQHF. CDR3 DNA: TGTGCCATCAGCCGATCCCCAACAGGGGGGAATCAGCCCCAGCATTTT.

The chain is built from TRBV7-9 and TRBJ1-2; 9 bases align to TRBD1. Germline CDR1 reads SEHNR; CDR2 reads FQNEAQ (reference sequence). The CDR3 has 14 residues. V was clipped by 4 bases and J by 6 bases; unmatched bases: 6. CDR3 sequence reads: CASSYDRGNDGYTF. CDR3 sequence (DNA): TGTGCCAGCAGCTACGACAGGGGGAACGATGGCTACACCTTC. Full variable domain (outside the CDR3, taken from reference TRBV7-9 and TRBJ1-2): DTGVSQNPRHKITKRGQNVTFRCDPISEHNRLYWYRQTLGQGPEFLTYFQNEAQLEKSRLLSDRFSAERPKGSFSTLEIQRTEQGDSAMYLCASSYDRGNDGYTFGSGTRLTVV.

This clonotype has only one observation. V gene TRBV6-1 combines with J gene TRBJ1-1, with a possible D match to TRBD1 (5 bases). CDR1 and CDR2 (germline): MNHNS, SASEGT. The CDR3 is 12 amino acids. V shed 2 bases and J shed 9 bases, with 10 bases lying between them. The CDR3 loop reads CASSEQGVKAFF. DNA of the CDR3: TGTGCCAGCAGTGAACAGGGCGTAAAAGCTTTCTTT.

This chain links TRBV19 with TRBJ1-2; D perhaps matches TRBD1 (5 bases). Germline V gives CDR1 LNHDA, CDR2 SQIVND (reference sequence). The CDR3 length is 12 residues. Trimming pared 5 bases from V and 8 bases from J, leaving 12 bases between. CDR3 in DNA: TGTGCCAGTAGTCAGGGTTTAAGCGGCTACACCTTC. It encodes CASSQGLSGYTF.

The CDR3, as DNA: TGTGCCAGCAGTTTAATCGTCGCAGGGAAGGGAGAGACCCAGTACTTC. It encodes CASSLIVAGKGETQYF. V gene TRBV27 combines with J gene TRBJ2-5; D is possibly TRBD1 (5 bases). The CDR3 sequence is 16 residues long. The V gene's germline CDR1 is MNHEY and CDR2 SMNVEV (reference sequence). V lost 2 bases, J lost 4 bases, and 17 bases lay in between.

The chain carries TRBV24-1 and TRBJ2-1; TRBD2 is a possible D gene (6 bases). The CDR3 runs to 13 residues. Trimming cost V 4 bases and J 12 bases, with 15 bases left between them. Germline assignment: CDR1 KGHDR and CDR2 SFDVKD. CDR3 in DNA: TGTGCCACCAGTGAGGACGACCAGGGAGGGCAGTTCTTC. It is translated as CATSEDDQGGQFF.